This TCR beta chain was obtained from a study of blood T cell repertoires in COVID-19. Sequenced by immunoSEQ multiplex PCR; TCRdb stores in-frame clones only, minus some. The repertoire consists of about 440,000 clones, with approximately 88% occurring once and the leading ten covering roughly 13%. The CDR3 covers 17 residues. This clonotype originated in a woman aged 45-65 years with COVID-19, enrolled during active disease. J is TRBJ1-5 and V is TRBV21-1; TRBD1 is taken as the D call from the table, unchecked against the DNA. TRBV21-1 is noted as a pseudogene. The specimen sequenced was peripheral blood. This chain's CDR3 is CASSKSPGQGRNQPQHF. In DNA, the CDR3 is TGTGCCAGCAGCAAAAGCCCCGGACAGGGTCGTAATCAGCCCCAGCATTTT.